The clone carrying this T cell receptor beta chain turned up a few times. Its specificity is unknown. This specimen belongs to a study of CD8 T cells in ankylosing spondylitis. Study-level points and caveats: Enrichment of disease-linked clones was reportedly significant in matched ankylosing spondylitis synovial fluid. Existing reports had already noted some motif variants in reactive arthritis synovial fluid and blood. A TCR beta motif of eight highly homologous variants appeared characteristic of ankylosing spondylitis blood.

TCR beta libraries were made by quantitative 5'-RACE with molecular barcodes. TCRdb passed the 5' RACE reads through MiXCR, listing each CDR3 protein once. Here the sample spans about 160,000 distinct CDR3 sequences, 15% to 20% being singletons. Germline assignment: CDR1 SGHRS and CDR2 YFSETQ. V was clipped by 4 bases and J by 2 bases; unmatched bases: 12. The CDR3 is made up of 19 amino acids. This clonotype was sampled from a male donor with ankylosing spondylitis or in good health (not recorded which). The chain recombines TRBV5-1 with TRBJ2-1; 13 bases are shared with TRBD2. Sequenced sample: blood, either unsorted or a sorted T cell fraction (not recorded which). CDR3 coding DNA: TGCGCCAGCAGCCCGAGGACTAGCGGGAGCCCTTCGCCCTACAATGAGCAGTTCTTC. Its protein is CASSPRTSGSPSPYNEQFF.